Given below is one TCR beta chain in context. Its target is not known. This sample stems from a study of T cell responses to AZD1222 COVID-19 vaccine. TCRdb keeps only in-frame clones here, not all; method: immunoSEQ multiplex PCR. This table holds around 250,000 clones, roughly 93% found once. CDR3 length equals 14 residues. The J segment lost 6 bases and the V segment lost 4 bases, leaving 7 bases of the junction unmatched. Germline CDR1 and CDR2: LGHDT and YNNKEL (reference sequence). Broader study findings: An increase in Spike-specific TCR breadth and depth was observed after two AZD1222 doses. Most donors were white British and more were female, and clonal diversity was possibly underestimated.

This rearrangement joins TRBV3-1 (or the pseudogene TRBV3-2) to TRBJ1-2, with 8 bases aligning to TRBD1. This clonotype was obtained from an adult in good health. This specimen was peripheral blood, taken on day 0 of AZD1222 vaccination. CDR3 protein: CASSPRGLEHGYTF. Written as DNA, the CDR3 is TGTGCCAGCAGCCCCAGGGGGCTGGAACATGGCTACACCTTC.